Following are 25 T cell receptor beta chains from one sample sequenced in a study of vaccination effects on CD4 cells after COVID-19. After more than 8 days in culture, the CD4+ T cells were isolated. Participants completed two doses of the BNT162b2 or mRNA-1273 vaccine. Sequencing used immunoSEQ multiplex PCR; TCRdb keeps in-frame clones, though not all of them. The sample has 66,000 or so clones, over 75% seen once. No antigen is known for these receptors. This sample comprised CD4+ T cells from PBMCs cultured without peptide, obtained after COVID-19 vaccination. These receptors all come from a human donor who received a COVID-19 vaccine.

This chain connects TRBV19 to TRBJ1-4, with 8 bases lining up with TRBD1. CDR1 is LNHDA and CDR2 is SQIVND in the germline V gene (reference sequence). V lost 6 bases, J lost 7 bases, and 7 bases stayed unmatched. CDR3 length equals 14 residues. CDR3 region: CASRATGALEKLFF. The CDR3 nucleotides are TGTGCCAGTAGGGCGACAGGGGCGCTTGAAAAACTGTTTTTT.

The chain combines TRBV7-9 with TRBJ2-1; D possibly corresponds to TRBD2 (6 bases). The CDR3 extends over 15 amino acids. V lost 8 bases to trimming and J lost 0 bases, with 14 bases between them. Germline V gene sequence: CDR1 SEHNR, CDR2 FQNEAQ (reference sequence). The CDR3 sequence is CASVAGFSSYNEQFF. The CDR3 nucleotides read TGTGCCAGCGTGGCGGGGTTCAGCTCCTACAATGAGCAGTTCTTC.

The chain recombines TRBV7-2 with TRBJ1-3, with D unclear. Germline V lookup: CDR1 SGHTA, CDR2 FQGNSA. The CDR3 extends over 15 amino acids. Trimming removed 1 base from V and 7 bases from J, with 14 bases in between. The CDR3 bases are TGTGCCAGCAGCTTAGTAATGTCAGTAGGGAACACCATATATTTT. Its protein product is CASSLVMSVGNTIYF.

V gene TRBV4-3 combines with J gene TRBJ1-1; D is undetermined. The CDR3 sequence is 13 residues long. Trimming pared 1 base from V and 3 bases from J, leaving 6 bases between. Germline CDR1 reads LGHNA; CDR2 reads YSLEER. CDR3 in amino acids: CASSQGAHTEAFF. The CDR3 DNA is TGCGCCAGCAGCCAAGGGGCTCACACTGAAGCTTTCTTT.

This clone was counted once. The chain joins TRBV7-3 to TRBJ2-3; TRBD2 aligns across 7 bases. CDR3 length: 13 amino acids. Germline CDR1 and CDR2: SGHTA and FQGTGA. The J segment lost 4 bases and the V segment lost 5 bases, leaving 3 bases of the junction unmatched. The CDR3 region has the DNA TGTGCCAGCAGCCGGGGGGAGGCAGATACGCAGTATTTT. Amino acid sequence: CASSRGEADTQYF.

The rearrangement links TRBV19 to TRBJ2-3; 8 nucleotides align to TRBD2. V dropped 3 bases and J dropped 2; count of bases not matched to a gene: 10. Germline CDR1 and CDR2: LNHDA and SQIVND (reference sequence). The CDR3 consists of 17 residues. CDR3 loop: CASSMFSGSGATDTQYF. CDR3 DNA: TGTGCCAGTAGTATGTTCTCGGGTAGCGGGGCCACAGATACGCAGTATTTT.

Written as DNA, the CDR3 is TGTGCCACCAGTGACCTCTGGGGGAATACGCAGTATTTT. This sequence encodes CATSDLWGNTQYF. The chain is built from TRBV24-1 and TRBJ2-3; D possibly matches TRBD1 or TRBD2 (5 bases each). Germline CDR1 reads KGHDR; CDR2 reads SFDVKD. CDR3 length equals 13 residues. V lost 4 bases and J 7 bases, leaving 11 bases between the germline ends.

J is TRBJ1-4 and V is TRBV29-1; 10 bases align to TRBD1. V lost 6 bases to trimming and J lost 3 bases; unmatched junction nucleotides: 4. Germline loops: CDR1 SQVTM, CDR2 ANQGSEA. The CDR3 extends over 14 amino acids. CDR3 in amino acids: CSVPGTGANEKLFF. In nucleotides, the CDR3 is TGCAGCGTACCCGGGACAGGGGCTAATGAAAAACTGTTTTTT.

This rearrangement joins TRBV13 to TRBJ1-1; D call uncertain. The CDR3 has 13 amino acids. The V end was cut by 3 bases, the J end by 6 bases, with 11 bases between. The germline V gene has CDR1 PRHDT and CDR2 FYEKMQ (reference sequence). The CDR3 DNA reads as TGTGCCAGCAGCTTGAGGTCCCTCTCTGAAGCTTTCTTT. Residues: CASSLRSLSEAFF.

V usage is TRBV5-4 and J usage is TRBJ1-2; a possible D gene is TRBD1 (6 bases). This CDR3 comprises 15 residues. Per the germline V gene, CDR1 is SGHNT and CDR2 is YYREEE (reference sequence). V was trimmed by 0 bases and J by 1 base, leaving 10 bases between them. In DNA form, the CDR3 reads TGTGCCAGCAGCTTGGCCGACAGGATTAACTATGGCTACACCTTC. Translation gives CASSLADRINYGYTF.

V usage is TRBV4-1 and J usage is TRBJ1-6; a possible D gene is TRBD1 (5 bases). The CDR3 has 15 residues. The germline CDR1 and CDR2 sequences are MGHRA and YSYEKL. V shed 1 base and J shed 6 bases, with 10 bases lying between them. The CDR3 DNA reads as TGCGCCAGCAGCCAAGGGACACCCCTTAATTCACCCCTCCACTTT. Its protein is CASSQGTPLNSPLHF.

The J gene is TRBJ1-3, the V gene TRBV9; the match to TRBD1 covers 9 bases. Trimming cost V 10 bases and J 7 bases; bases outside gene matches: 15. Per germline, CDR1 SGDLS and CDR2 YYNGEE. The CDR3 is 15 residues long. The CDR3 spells CASAPTGGAGNTIYF. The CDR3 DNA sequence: TGTGCCTCGGCCCCAACAGGGGGCGCGGGGAACACCATATATTTT.

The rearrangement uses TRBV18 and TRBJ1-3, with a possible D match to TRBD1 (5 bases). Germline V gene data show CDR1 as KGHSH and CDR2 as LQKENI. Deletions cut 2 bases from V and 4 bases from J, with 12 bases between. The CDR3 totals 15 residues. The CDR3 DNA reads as TGTGCCAGCTCACCATCAGCAGGGTCCGGAAACACCATATATTTT. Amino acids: CASSPSAGSGNTIYF.

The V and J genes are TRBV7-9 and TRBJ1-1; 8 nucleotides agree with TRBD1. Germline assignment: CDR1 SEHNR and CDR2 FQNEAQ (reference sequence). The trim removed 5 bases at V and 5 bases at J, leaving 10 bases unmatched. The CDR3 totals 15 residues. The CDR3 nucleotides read TGTGCCAGCAGCCCGCAGGCAGGGGGCAGGACTGAAGCTTTCTTT. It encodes CASSPQAGGRTEAFF. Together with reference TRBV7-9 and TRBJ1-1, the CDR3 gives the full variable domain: DTGVSQNPRHKITKRGQNVTFRCDPISEHNRLYWYRQTLGQGPEFLTYFQNEAQLEKSRLLSDRFSAERPKGSFSTLEIQRTEQGDSAMYLCASSPQAGGRTEAFFGQGTRLTVV.

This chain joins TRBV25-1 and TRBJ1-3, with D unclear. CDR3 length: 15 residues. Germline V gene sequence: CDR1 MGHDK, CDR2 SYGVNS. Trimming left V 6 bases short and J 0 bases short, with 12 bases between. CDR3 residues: CASSRGPSSGNTIYF. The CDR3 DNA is TGTGCCAGCAGCCGAGGACCGAGCTCTGGAAACACCATATATTTT.

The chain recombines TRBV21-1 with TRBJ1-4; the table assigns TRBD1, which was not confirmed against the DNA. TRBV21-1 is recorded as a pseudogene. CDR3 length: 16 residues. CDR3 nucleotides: TGTGCCAGCAGCAAATGGAAGACAGGGGGGGATGAAAAACTGTTTTTT. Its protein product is CASSKWKTGGDEKLFF.

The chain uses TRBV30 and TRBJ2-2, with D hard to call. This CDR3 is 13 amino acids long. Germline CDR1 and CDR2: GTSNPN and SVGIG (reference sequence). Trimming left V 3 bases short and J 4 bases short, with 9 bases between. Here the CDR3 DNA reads TGTGCCTGGAGCTTGAGAGGCACCGGGGAGCTGTTTTTT. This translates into CAWSLRGTGELFF. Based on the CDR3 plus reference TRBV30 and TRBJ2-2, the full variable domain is SQTIHQWPATLVQPVGSPLSLECTVEGTSNPNLYWYRQAAGRGLQLLFYSVGIGQISSEVPQNLSASRPQDRQFILSSKKLLLSDSGFYLCAWSLRGTGELFFGEGSRLTVL.

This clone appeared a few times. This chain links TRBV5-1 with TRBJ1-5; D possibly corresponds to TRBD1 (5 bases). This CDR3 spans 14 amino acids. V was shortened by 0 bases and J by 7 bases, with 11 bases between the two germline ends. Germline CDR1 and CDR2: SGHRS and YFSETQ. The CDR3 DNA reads TGCGCCAGCAGCTTGGAGGGGAAGTCACAGCCCCAGCATTTT. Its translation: CASSLEGKSQPQHF.

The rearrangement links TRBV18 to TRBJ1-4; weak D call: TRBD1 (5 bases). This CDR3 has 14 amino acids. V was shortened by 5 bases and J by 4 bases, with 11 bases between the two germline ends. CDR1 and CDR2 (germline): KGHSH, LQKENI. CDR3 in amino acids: CASSAIGGNEKLFF. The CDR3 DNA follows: TGTGCCAGCTCAGCAATCGGGGGTAATGAAAAACTGTTTTTT.

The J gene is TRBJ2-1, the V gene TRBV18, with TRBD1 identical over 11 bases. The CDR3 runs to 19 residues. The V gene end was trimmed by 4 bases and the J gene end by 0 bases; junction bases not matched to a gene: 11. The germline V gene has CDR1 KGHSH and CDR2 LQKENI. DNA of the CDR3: TGTGCCAGCTCACGGGGGACAGGGGGGATTATTAGCTCCTACAATGAGCAGTTCTTC. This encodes CASSRGTGGIISSYNEQFF.

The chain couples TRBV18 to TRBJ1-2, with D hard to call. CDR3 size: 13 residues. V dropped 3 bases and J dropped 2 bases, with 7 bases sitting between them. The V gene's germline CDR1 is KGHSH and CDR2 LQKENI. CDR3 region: CASSPEGNYGYTF. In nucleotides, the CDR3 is TGTGCCAGCTCACCTGAAGGGAACTATGGCTACACCTTC.

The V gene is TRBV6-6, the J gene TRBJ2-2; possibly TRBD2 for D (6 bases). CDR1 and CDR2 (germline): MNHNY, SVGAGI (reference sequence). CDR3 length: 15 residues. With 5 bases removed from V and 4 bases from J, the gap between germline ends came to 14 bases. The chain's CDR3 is CASSPRRDLTGELFF. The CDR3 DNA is TGTGCCAGCAGTCCCCGGAGGGACCTCACCGGGGAGCTGTTTTTT.

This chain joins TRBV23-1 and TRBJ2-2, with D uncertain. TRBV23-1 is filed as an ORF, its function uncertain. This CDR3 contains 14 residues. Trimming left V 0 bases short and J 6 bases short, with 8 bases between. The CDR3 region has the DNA TGCGCCAGCAGTCAATCTGGTCACCCCGGGGAGCTGTTTTTT. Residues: CASSQSGHPGELFF.

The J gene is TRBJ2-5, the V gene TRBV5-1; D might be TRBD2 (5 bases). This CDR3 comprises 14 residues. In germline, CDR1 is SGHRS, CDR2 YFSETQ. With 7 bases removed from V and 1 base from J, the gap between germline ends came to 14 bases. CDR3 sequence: CASGSSSFQETQYF. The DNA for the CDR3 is TGCGCCAGCGGGAGTAGTAGTTTCCAAGAGACCCAGTACTTC.

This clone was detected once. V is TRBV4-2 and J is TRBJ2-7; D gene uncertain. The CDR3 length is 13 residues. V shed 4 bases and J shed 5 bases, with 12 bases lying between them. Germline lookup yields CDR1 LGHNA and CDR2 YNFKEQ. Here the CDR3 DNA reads TGTGCCAGCAGCCGAAGGGCGCTTCACGAGCAGTACGTC. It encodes CASSRRALHEQYV.